This entry lists 16 T cell receptor beta chains sequenced from one sample in a study of long-term antiretroviral therapy in people with HIV. It was version v3.0 of the immunoSEQ assay that was run at survey level. Produced via immunoSEQ multiplex PCR; TCRdb's table is partial and in-frame only. The sample holds 20,000 to 30,000 clones, 85% seen once. The material was unsorted PBMCs, obtained around 5 years after starting antiretroviral therapy. The receptors here all came from a man aged 35-49 years with HIV.

This clone was recorded a few times. The chain joins TRBV5-5 to TRBJ2-7; D unresolved. Per the germline V gene, CDR1 is SGHKS and CDR2 is YYEKEE (reference sequence). Trimming shortened V by 2 bases and J by 3 bases, and 9 bases separated the two germline ends. The CDR3 sequence is 13 residues long. The CDR3 bases are TGTGCCAGCAGCTTTGGTGCGAACTACGAGCAGTACTTC. This sequence encodes CASSFGANYEQYF. Full variable domain (remainder filled in from reference TRBV5-5 and TRBJ2-7): DAGVTQSPTHLIKTRGQQVTLRCSPISGHKSVSWYQQVLGQGPQFIFQYYEKEERGRGNFPDRFSARQFPNYSSELNVNALLLGDSALYLCASSFGANYEQYFGPGTRLTVT.

The chain combines TRBV18 with TRBJ2-3, with D tentatively TRBD1 (6 bases). CDR1 and CDR2 from the germline V gene are KGHSH and LQKENI. The CDR3 totals 16 residues. Trimming removed 7 bases from V and 0 bases from J, with 17 bases in between. CDR3 DNA: TGTGCCAGCTACTTGCAAGAGAGGGGGAGCACAGATACGCAGTATTTT. It specifies CASYLQERGSTDTQYF.

The chain couples TRBV5-4 to TRBJ2-3; either TRBD1 or TRBD2 may supply D (5 bases each). There are 16 residues in the CDR3. The ends were cut back, 1 base at V and 5 bases at J, with 17 bases in the middle. Germline V lookup: CDR1 SGHNT, CDR2 YYREEE (reference sequence). The CDR3 DNA sequence: TGTGCCAGCAGCTTGTCCCTGGGACCGTCTGGAGATACGCAGTATTTT. Protein sequence: CASSLSLGPSGDTQYF.

The chain joins TRBV5-1 to TRBJ2-3; TRBD2 might be the D (5 bases). CDR3 length: 15 residues. Between the trimmed V and J ends, which lost 4 bases and 7 bases, there was a span of 19 bases. Looked up from germline, CDR1 is SGHRS and CDR2 is YFSETQ. CDR3 nucleotide sequence: TGCGCCAGCAGCGAGGGCCCCGACCCTCCTAATACGCAGTATTTT. Translated: CASSEGPDPPNTQYF.

The V and J genes are TRBV7-6 and TRBJ2-1, with D uncertain. The CDR3 is 13 residues long. Deletions cut 5 bases from V and 12 bases from J, with 17 bases between. Germline-derived CDR1 and CDR2 are SGHVS and FNYEAQ. In nucleotides, the CDR3 is TGTGCCAGCAGCCCCCCATCGACCCCACTGCAGTTCTTC. Translation: CASSPPSTPLQFF.

The V gene is TRBV14, the J gene TRBJ1-6; D is undetermined. CDR1 and CDR2 from the germline V gene are SGHDN and FVKESK. The CDR3 totals 18 residues. V shed 1 base and J shed 0 bases, with 13 bases lying between them. The CDR3, as DNA: TGTGCCAGCAGCCAAGCTCGGTGGTCCAGCTCCTATAATTCACCCCTCCACTTT. Translating it yields CASSQARWSSSYNSPLHF.

The gene calls are TRBV7-9 and TRBJ2-3; D gene uncertain. The V and J ends lost 5 bases and 0 bases respectively, with 0 bases between them. The CDR3 spans 11 residues. Germline CDR1 and CDR2: SEHNR and FQNEAQ (reference sequence). The CDR3 nucleotides are TGTGCCAGCAGCAGCACAGATACGCAGTATTTT. Translation gives CASSSTDTQYF.

The rearrangement links TRBV13 to TRBJ2-2; D call uncertain. The CDR3 totals 12 residues. Trimming left V 5 bases short and J 4 bases short, with 5 bases between. Germline CDR1 is PRHDT and CDR2 is FYEKMQ (reference sequence). CDR3 protein: CASSQVTGELFF. The CDR3 nucleotides read TGTGCCAGCAGCCAGGTCACCGGGGAGCTGTTTTTT.

V is TRBV19 and J is TRBJ1-2, with 8 bases that match TRBD1. The CDR3 is 13 residues long. V was clipped by 4 bases and J by 6 bases; unmatched bases: 4. Germline loops: CDR1 LNHDA, CDR2 SQIVND (reference sequence). For the CDR3, the DNA is TGTGCCAGTAGTACCAGACAGGGGCATGGCTACACCTTC. Protein: CASSTRQGHGYTF. The full variable domain, completed using reference TRBV19 and TRBJ1-2, is DGGITQSPKYLFRKEGQNVTLSCEQNLNHDAMYWYRQDPGQGLRLIYYSQIVNDFQKGDIAEGYSVSREKKESFPLTVTSAQKNPTAFYLCASSTRQGHGYTFGSGTRLTVV.

The chain employs TRBV14 and TRBJ1-2; possibly TRBD1 for D (5 bases). Trimming took 1 base from V and 3 from J, leaving 6 bases between them. The CDR3 is made up of 13 amino acids. The germline V gene has CDR1 SGHDN and CDR2 FVKESK. The CDR3 DNA is TGTGCCAGCAGCCAAGTACAGGACTATGGCTACACCTTC. Its protein is CASSQVQDYGYTF. Complete variable domain (other parts from reference TRBV14 and TRBJ1-2): EAGVTQFPSHSVIEKGQTVTLRCDPISGHDNLYWYRRVMGKEIKFLLHFVKESKQDESGMPNNRFLAERTGGTYSTLKVQPAELEDSGVYFCASSQVQDYGYTFGSGTRLTVV.

The chain employs TRBV6-1 and TRBJ1-3; TRBD1 aligns across 7 bases. V gave up 10 bases and J gave up 3 bases; unmatched junction bases: 12. Germline V CDR1 and CDR2: MNHNS, SASEGT. The CDR3 loop spans 15 amino acids. The CDR3 nucleotides are TGTGCCACCGGCCAGGGGGGGACGGATGGAAACACCATATATTTT. It encodes CATGQGGTDGNTIYF.

The chain recombines TRBV27 with TRBJ2-1; tentatively, D is TRBD1 (5 bases). CDR3 length equals 13 residues. Germline V lookup: CDR1 MNHEY, CDR2 SMNVEV (reference sequence). Trimming shortened V by 4 bases and J by 3 bases, and 7 bases separated the two germline ends. CDR3 protein: CASSSRGYNEQFF. In DNA, the CDR3 is TGTGCCAGCAGTTCTAGGGGCTACAATGAGCAGTTCTTC.

This clone occurred a few times. The rearrangement links TRBV5-1 to TRBJ1-3, with a possible D match to TRBD1 (6 bases). Germline V lookup: CDR1 SGHRS, CDR2 YFSETQ. Trimming shortened V by 3 bases and J by 0 bases, and 13 bases separated the two germline ends. The CDR3 runs 16 residues. The CDR3 loop is CASSSVGGPSGNTIYF. CDR3 DNA sequence: TGCGCCAGCAGCTCCGTGGGGGGCCCCTCTGGAAACACCATATATTTT.

The chain carries TRBV11-2 and TRBJ2-5; 9 bases agree with TRBD2. This CDR3 has 15 amino acids. Germline assignment: CDR1 SGHAT and CDR2 FQNNGV. The J segment lost 1 base and the V segment lost 3 bases, leaving 3 bases of the junction unmatched. The CDR3 is CASSFTAGGQETQYF. Here the CDR3 DNA reads TGTGCCAGCAGCTTTACAGCGGGGGGCCAAGAGACCCAGTACTTC.

This clone was seen only once. CDR3 residues: CASTIGGQGLTGELFF. The CDR3 nucleotides read TGCGCCAGCACTATCGGCGGACAGGGGTTAACCGGGGAGCTGTTTTTT. This chain links TRBV5-1 with TRBJ2-2; 9 bases are a match to TRBD1. Trimming cost V 6 bases and J 5 bases; bases outside gene matches: 11. Germline assignment: CDR1 SGHRS and CDR2 YFSETQ. This CDR3 contains 16 residues.

The gene calls are TRBV9 and TRBJ2-7, with TRBD2 identical over 8 bases. V was pared by 3 bases and J by 2 bases, with 16 bases of the junction left unmatched. Germline V gene sequence: CDR1 SGDLS, CDR2 YYNGEE. CDR3 size: 18 residues. The CDR3 reads CASSASGGAGGYPYEQYF. CDR3 nucleotide sequence: TGTGCCAGCAGCGCGAGTGGCGGGGCGGGAGGATATCCCTACGAGCAGTACTTC.